This TCR beta chain was obtained from a study of CD8 T cells in ankylosing spondylitis. Broader study findings: In synovial fluid and blood from reactive arthritis, some motif variants were previously reported. What seemed typical of ankylosing spondylitis blood was a TCR beta motif built from roughly eight highly homologous variants.

This clonotype was detected only a few times. Its specificity is unknown. TCRdb reprocessed the 5' RACE reads with MiXCR, giving one entry per CDR3 protein. Of some 240,000 distinct CDR3 sequences detected, about 6.7% appear once; the ten largest clones hold over 12%. The CDR3 has 14 residues. The V and J ends lost 6 bases and 1 base respectively, with 13 bases between them. The germline V gene encodes CDR1 MDHEN and CDR2 SYDVKM. The sample consisted of blood, either unsorted or a sorted T cell fraction (not recorded which). The chain is built from TRBV28 and TRBJ2-7, with D perhaps assigned TRBD1 or TRBD2 (5 bases each). This sequence was found in a male donor with ankylosing spondylitis. CDR3 amino acids: CASSRDLKSYEQYF. CDR3 nucleotides: TGTGCCAGCAGCCGGGACCTAAAGTCCTACGAGCAGTACTTC.